The 30 T cell receptor beta chains in this list originate from one sample, sequenced in a study of T cells in women clearing cervical HPV infection. Using immunoSEQ multiplex PCR, the repertoire was profiled, and TCRdb retains in-frame clones only, with some absent. This sample contains some 30,000 clones. Sequencing input: blood buffy coat. These receptors were taken from a woman between 18 and 70 years old with a cervical HPV16 infection that either progressed to CIN3+ or cleared (not recorded which).

A note on this clone: The observed sequence ends 3 residues before the CDR3 terminus, with the missing tail filled in from the germline J gene. The chain joins TRBV2 to TRBJ2-1; possible D gene TRBD1, 6 bases. The germline V gene encodes CDR1 SNHLY and CDR2 FYNNEI. Deletions cut 7 bases from V and 5 bases from J, with 12 bases between. This CDR3 region has 13 residues. The covered CDR3 bases are TGTGCCAGCACAGGGGACAATGACAATGAG. This gives the protein CASTGDNDNE. The complete CDR3 protein is CASTGDNDNEQFF.

In regard to this clone: The CDR3 is cut off 3 residues early in the read; its end comes from the germline J gene. The chain has TRBV5-4 and TRBJ1-3; no clear D gene. Trimming took off 4 bases at V and 2 bases at J, with 16 bases between the two ends. Per germline, CDR1 SGHNT and CDR2 YYREEE (reference sequence). This CDR3 is built from 16 residues. CDR3 sequence: CASSGGGSSPGNTIYF. The part of the CDR3 DNA that was read is TGTGCCAGCAGCGGCGGTGGGTCTTCTCCTGGAAACACC.

About this clone itself: The CDR3 goes on 3 residues after the read ends, and that part is filled in from the germline J gene. V and J are TRBV20-1 and TRBJ2-6; D may correspond to TRBD1 or TRBD2 (7 bases each). The V gene lost 3 bases and the J gene lost 0 bases, with 15 bases spanning the gap. This CDR3 region has 17 residues. The germline V gene encodes CDR1 DFQATT and CDR2 SNEGSKA (reference sequence). Here the CDR3 reads CSASGEGASSGANVLTF. Incomplete CDR3 DNA: TGCAGTGCTAGCGGGGAGGGGGCAAGCTCTGGGGCCAACGTC.

A note on this clone: The missing CDR3 end, 3 residues past where the read stops, is filled in from the germline J gene. The rearrangement uses TRBV7-2 and TRBJ2-2, with TRBD1 matching 7 bases. V lost 2 bases to trimming and J lost 0 bases; unmatched junction nucleotides: 0. The germline V gene has CDR1 SGHTA and CDR2 FQGNSA. This CDR3 has 15 residues. This CDR3 is CASSLQGANTGELFF. The DNA read from the CDR3 is TGTGCCAGCAGCTTACAGGGGGCGAACACCGGGGAG.

Details on this clone: The read is 3 residues too short to cover the CDR3 end, so that end is filled in from the germline J gene. The genes are TRBV18 and TRBJ2-2, with TRBD2 matching 9 bases. Losses at the gene ends were 0 bases for V and 1 base for J; bases not matched to a gene: 0. Germline CDR1 is KGHSH and CDR2 is LQKENI. The CDR3 runs 16 residues. CDR3 DNA, as far as it was read: TGTGCCAGCTCACCACCGACTAGCGGGAACACCGGGGAG. Amino acid sequence: CASSPPTSGNTGE. Given in full, the CDR3 is CASSPPTSGNTGELFF. The whole variable domain, remainder taken from reference TRBV18 and TRBJ2-2, is NAGVMQNPRHLVRRRGQEARLRCSPMKGHSHVYWYRQLPEEGLKFMVYLQKENIIDESGMPKERFSAEFPKEGPSILRIQQVVRGDSAAYFCASSPPTSGNTGELFFGEGSRLTVL.

As regards this clone: The read comes to an end 3 residues before the CDR3 does, leaving the germline J gene to fill in the end. The chain links TRBV7-2 to TRBJ2-3, with TRBD1 identical over 7 bases. Germline loops: CDR1 SGHTA, CDR2 FQGNSA. V lost 3 bases, J lost 3 bases, and 6 bases stayed unmatched. The CDR3 is 15 amino acids. The CDR3 is CASSFTGVRTDTQYF. The sequenced CDR3 bases are TGTGCCAGCAGCTTTACAGGGGTTCGGACAGATACG.

Worth noting for this clone: The junction differs from germline at one of its ends, possibly a read error. The CDR3 extends 3 residues past the end of the read, so its final part is completed from the germline J gene. V is TRBV4-2 and J is TRBJ2-2; D is ambiguous. The CDR3 loop spans 15 amino acids. CDR1 is LGHNA, CDR2 YNFKEQ, per germline. Here the CDR3 reads CASSLAPSGLGELFF. The DNA read from the CDR3 is TGCGCCAGCAGCCTCGCCCCTTCTGGGCTCGGGGAG.

A word on this clone: From the germline J gene comes the end of the CDR3, since the read stops 3 residues before it. The V gene is TRBV19, the J gene TRBJ2-2; tentatively, D is TRBD1 (6 bases). The CDR3 is 17 amino acids. Germline CDR1 is LNHDA and CDR2 is SQIVND (reference sequence). V lost 4 bases and J 0 bases, leaving 15 bases between the germline ends. This CDR3 reads CASSTRRDTTNTGELFF. The DNA read from the CDR3 is TGTGCCAGTAGTACTCGAAGGGACACTACGAACACCGGGGAG.

A word on this clone: The read halts 3 residues ahead of the CDR3 end, with the missing end drawn from the germline J gene. V usage is TRBV5-1 and J usage is TRBJ2-7; a weak D match, TRBD1 (5 bases). CDR1 and CDR2 from the germline V gene are SGHRS and YFSETQ. V was cut by 0 bases and J by 2 bases, with 9 bases left in between. The CDR3 length is 14 residues. CDR3 sequence reads: CASSLELGPYEQYF. The covered CDR3 bases are TGCGCCAGCAGCTTGGAGCTGGGGCCCTACGAG.

The sequenced CDR3 bases are TGCAGTGCTAGAGATGGTAGGCGGTCGAACACCGGGGAG. Translating gives CSARDGRRSNTGE. The full CDR3 protein reads CSARDGRRSNTGELFF. The chain carries TRBV20-1 and TRBJ2-2; D unresolved. The read halts 3 residues ahead of the CDR3 end, with the missing end drawn from the germline J gene. Germline CDR1 and CDR2: DFQATT and SNEGSKA (reference sequence). CDR3 size: 16 residues. Trimming took off 0 bases at V and 0 bases at J, with 11 bases between the two ends.

With regard to this clone: A junction boundary mismatches the germline segment, possibly from a read error. This CDR3 is CASSLGQGGSYEQYF. Partial CDR3 DNA: TGTGCCAGCAGTTTGGGACAGGGGGGCTCCTACGAG. The V gene is TRBV5-6, the J gene TRBJ2-7, with 11 bases matching TRBD1. The CDR3 extends 3 residues past the end of the read, so its final part is completed from the germline J gene. The CDR3 contains 15 residues. Germline CDR1 reads SGHDT; CDR2 reads YYEEEE.

As for this clone: The read ends 3 residues before the CDR3 terminus; that terminus is restored from the germline J gene. The chain employs TRBV30 and TRBJ2-6; no reliable D call. The CDR3 loop spans 15 amino acids. Germline-derived CDR1 and CDR2 are GTSNPN and SVGIG (reference sequence). Between the trimmed V and J ends, which lost 0 bases and 0 bases, there was a span of 6 bases. The CDR3 sequence: CAWSVFGSGANVLTF. The part of the CDR3 DNA that was read is TGTGCCTGGAGTGTATTCGGCTCTGGGGCCAACGTC.

CDR3 DNA (partial): TGCGCCAGCAGCTTAAGTCTAACAGGGGAATACGAG. Translated: CASSLSLTGEYE. In full, the CDR3 reads CASSLSLTGEYEQYF. The chain combines TRBV5-1 with TRBJ2-7, with 7 bases matching TRBD1. The read comes to an end 3 residues before the CDR3 does, leaving the germline J gene to fill in the end. The germline V gene has CDR1 SGHRS and CDR2 YFSETQ. This CDR3 has 15 residues. With V trimmed by 2 bases and J by 4 bases, 9 bases remained unmatched.

A note on this clone: The read falls 3 residues short of the CDR3 end, and the missing part is taken from the germline J gene. This rearrangement joins TRBV10-3 to TRBJ1-3; weak D call: TRBD1 (5 bases). The CDR3 is 17 amino acids. Germline CDR1 is ENHRY and CDR2 is SYGVKD. Trimming pared 7 bases from V and 0 bases from J, leaving 19 bases between. CDR3 protein: CAITRTGPTHSGNTIYF. Incomplete CDR3 DNA: TGTGCCATCACCCGCACAGGTCCCACGCACTCTGGAAACACC.

Note on this clone: Read data end 3 residues before the CDR3 end; the end is taken from the germline J gene. This chain links TRBV28 with TRBJ2-7, with a tentative D call TRBD1 (5 bases). Germline V CDR1 and CDR2: MDHEN, SYDVKM. Trimming stripped 4 bases from V and 3 bases from J, with 19 bases between. The CDR3 sequence is 16 residues long. The CDR3 sequence is CASSSSSPPDSYEQYF. The CDR3 DNA, read in part, is TGTGCCAGCAGTTCCTCCTCCCCCCCCGACAGCTACGAG.

A word on this clone: The read is 3 residues too short to cover the CDR3 end, so that end is filled in from the germline J gene. The chain couples TRBV6-1 to TRBJ2-1; tentative D call: TRBD2 (6 bases). Looked up from germline, CDR1 is MNHNS and CDR2 is SASEGT. The V gene lost 1 base and the J gene lost 2 bases, with 12 bases spanning the gap. This CDR3 contains 16 residues. The CDR3 here is CASSEVSGDPYNEQFF. CDR3 DNA, as far as it was read: TGTGCCAGCAGTGAAGTTAGCGGTGATCCCTACAATGAG.

On this clone: The CDR3 end lies 3 residues beyond the end of the read and is filled in from the germline J gene. The gene calls are TRBV5-5 and TRBJ2-1; tentatively, D is TRBD1 (6 bases). Trimming took 3 bases from V and 5 from J, leaving 9 bases between them. The CDR3 covers 13 residues. The germline V gene has CDR1 SGHKS and CDR2 YYEKEE (reference sequence). The sequenced CDR3 bases are TGTGCCAGCAGCTCACGGACAGACAATGAG. Protein: CASSSRTDNE. The full-length CDR3 reads as CASSSRTDNEQFF.

For this clone: The CDR3 end lies 3 residues beyond the end of the read and is filled in from the germline J gene. The V call is TRBV20-1, the J call TRBJ2-3; D is perhaps TRBD1 (6 bases). Germline CDR1 is DFQATT and CDR2 is SNEGSKA (reference sequence). This CDR3 has 14 residues. The V gene lost 4 bases and the J gene lost 1 base, with 12 bases spanning the gap. The covered CDR3 bases are TGCAGTGCTACCGCAGGGGCGGGCACAGATACG. Translated, it gives CSATAGAGTDT. In full, the CDR3 reads CSATAGAGTDTQYF.

About this clone itself: The read comes to an end 3 residues before the CDR3 does, leaving the germline J gene to fill in the end. The chain combines TRBV7-6 with TRBJ2-5; 7 nucleotides align to TRBD1. Losses at the gene ends were 0 bases for V and 4 bases for J; bases not matched to a gene: 5. This CDR3 contains 15 residues. Germline CDR1 is SGHVS and CDR2 is FNYEAQ. Incomplete CDR3 DNA: TGTGCCAGCAGCTTAGCACCGACAGGGACAGAGACC. Protein sequence: CASSLAPTGTET. The full-length CDR3 reads as CASSLAPTGTETQYF.

As concerns this clone: The CDR3 extends 3 residues past the end of the read, so its final part is completed from the germline J gene. The genes are TRBV20-1 and TRBJ2-1; the match to TRBD2 covers 10 bases. Germline CDR1 DFQATT, CDR2 SNEGSKA (reference sequence). The CDR3 extends over 16 amino acids. V lost 4 bases and J lost 0; bases outside the gene matches: 6. This CDR3 reads CSATGTSASSYNEQFF. The CDR3 bases that were read are TGCAGTGCTACAGGGACTAGCGCGTCCTCCTACAATGAG.

Worth noting for this clone: The CDR3 extends 3 residues past the end of the read, so its final part is completed from the germline J gene. The rearrangement links TRBV18 to TRBJ2-3; 7 nucleotides align to TRBD1. V lost 3 bases, J lost 2 bases, and 2 bases stayed unmatched. CDR1 is KGHSH, CDR2 LQKENI, per germline. This CDR3 region has 14 residues. The CDR3 protein is CASSPTGDTDTQYF. The covered CDR3 bases are TGTGCCAGCTCACCTACAGGGGACACAGATACG.

Comments on this clone: The CDR3 extends 3 residues past the end of the read, so its final part is completed from the germline J gene. The chain uses TRBV29-1 and TRBJ2-1; tentatively, D is TRBD2 (7 bases). The CDR3 sequence is 16 residues long. Trimming stripped 2 bases from V and 2 bases from J, with 16 bases between. The V gene's germline CDR1 is SQVTM and CDR2 ANQGSEA. The CDR3 protein is CSVEPVGGAAYNEQFF. The sequenced CDR3 bases are TGCAGCGTTGAACCGGTTGGGGGGGCCGCCTACAATGAG.

Comments on this clone: Read data end 3 residues before the CDR3 end; the end is taken from the germline J gene. The rearrangement joins TRBV28 to TRBJ2-3; 11 bases agree with TRBD2. The ends lost 3 bases at V and 0 bases at J; junction bases unmatched: 5. This CDR3 is built from 17 residues. In germline, CDR1 is MDHEN, CDR2 SYDVKM. The CDR3 DNA, read in part, is TGTGCCAGCAGTTTGGACGGGACTAGCGGAAGCACAGATACG. Amino acid sequence: CASSLDGTSGSTDT. From start to end, the CDR3 is CASSLDGTSGSTDTQYF.

Concerning this clone: The CDR3 end falls 3 residues outside the read, so it is completed with the germline J gene. The chain is built from TRBV19 and TRBJ1-1; no firm D call. The CDR3 covers 13 residues. Germline V gene lookup returns CDR1 LNHDA and CDR2 SQIVND (reference sequence). V lost 7 bases, J lost 3 bases, and 12 bases lay in between. CDR3 bases read: TGTGCCAGTAACATCAAGGCGGACACTGAA. Encoded protein: CASNIKADTE. The whole CDR3 reads CASNIKADTEAFF.

Concerning this clone: The read is 3 residues too short to cover the CDR3 end, so that end is filled in from the germline J gene. The J gene is TRBJ2-2, the V gene TRBV20-1; 9 nucleotides agree with TRBD1. V gave up 1 base and J gave up 4 bases; unmatched junction bases: 25. From germline, CDR1 is DFQATT and CDR2 SNEGSKA (reference sequence). This CDR3 has 22 residues. The chain's CDR3 is CSARVDRGLPWGPRLSTGELFF. CDR3 DNA (partial): TGCAGTGCTAGAGTGGACAGGGGTCTTCCTTGGGGCCCTCGACTCAGCACCGGGGAG.

Points on this clone: Read data end 3 residues before the CDR3 end; the end is taken from the germline J gene. The chain has TRBV20-1 and TRBJ1-1; no firm D call. V lost 5 bases and J 1 base, leaving 5 bases between the germline ends. Germline V gene data show CDR1 as DFQATT and CDR2 as SNEGSKA (reference sequence). This CDR3 comprises 11 residues. CDR3 DNA (partial): TGCAGTGCTGAGGGGAACACTGAA. It translates to CSAEGNTE. The full CDR3 reads CSAEGNTEAFF.

About this clone: Sequencing ends 3 residues short of the CDR3 end; the germline J gene provides the rest. This chain connects TRBV7-9 to TRBJ1-4; D is possibly TRBD1 (6 bases). Germline V lookup: CDR1 SEHNR, CDR2 FQNEAQ (reference sequence). The CDR3 spans 15 residues. V lost 0 bases to trimming and J lost 6 bases, with 11 bases between them. The sequenced part of the CDR3 DNA is TGTGCCAGCAGCTTAGCCGGGACACCCGATGAAAAA. This codes for CASSLAGTPDEK. The entire CDR3 sequence reads CASSLAGTPDEKLFF.

Turning to this clone: The CDR3 goes on 3 residues after the read ends, and that part is filled in from the germline J gene. V is TRBV5-1 and J is TRBJ1-6; a possible D gene is TRBD1 (6 bases). Germline CDR1 SGHRS, CDR2 YFSETQ. V was shortened by 0 bases and J by 5 bases, with 9 bases between the two germline ends. The CDR3 contains 15 residues. The CDR3 loop reads CASSLAGVDNSPLHF. Partial CDR3 DNA: TGCGCCAGCAGCTTGGCAGGGGTAGATAATTCACCC.

Of note for this clone: From the germline J gene comes the end of the CDR3, since the read stops 3 residues before it. The genes are TRBV6-2 or TRBV6-3 and TRBJ2-7; TRBD2 aligns across 14 bases. There are 14 residues in the CDR3. Germline V gene data show CDR1 as MNHEY and CDR2 as SVGEGT. V lost 2 bases to trimming and J lost 6 bases; unmatched junction nucleotides: 0. CDR3 sequence: CASSYGLAGGEQYF. The CDR3 DNA, read in part, is TGTGCCAGCAGTTACGGACTAGCGGGGGGCGAG.

As to this clone: The read comes to an end 3 residues before the CDR3 does, leaving the germline J gene to fill in the end. J is TRBJ1-5 and V is TRBV28; TRBD1 matches at 7 bases. The CDR3 spans 14 residues. With V trimmed by 6 bases and J by 4 bases, 6 bases remained unmatched. Germline values: CDR1 MDHEN, CDR2 SYDVKM. The CDR3 reads CASRWDRPNQPQHF. CDR3 DNA, as far as it was read: TGTGCCAGCAGATGGGACAGACCAAATCAGCCC.